This T cell receptor beta chain originates from a study of shared clonotypes between healthy human individuals. General study points: Exclusively blood specimens were collected; tissue repertoires likely differ.

The run depth of the assay was deep. TCRdb keeps only in-frame clones here, not all; method: immunoSEQ multiplex PCR. The data contain about 2.1 million clones, around 93% of them singletons. Naive CD8 cells comprised CD45RO-negative, CCR7-positively selected cells, excluding terminally differentiated effector memory CD45RA+ cells. On this clone itself: No antigen is known for it.

CDR3 length: 14 amino acids. The V end was cut by 0 bases, the J end by 8 bases, with 10 bases between. Germline V gives CDR1 LNHNV, CDR2 YYDKDF (reference sequence). Sequenced: naive CD8+ T cells from PBMCs. This TCR was recovered from a young man in good health. Some clones in this sample may be carry-over from other donors' samples. The chain joins TRBV15 to TRBJ1-4, with no clear D. CDR3 DNA: TGTGCCACCAGCAGAGATGACTCGCCCGAAAAACTGTTTTTT. Residues: CATSRDDSPEKLFF.